This TCR beta chain was documented in a study of early T cells in non-severe SARS-CoV-2 infection. The wider study: Sequencing targeted bulk RNA from unsorted whole blood, leaving chains unpaired.

This clonotype appeared many times. TCRdb ran MiXCR on the 5' RACE reads and lists one entry per CDR3 protein. The sample includes tens of thousands of distinct CDR3 sequences, around 14% of them seen just once. CDR3 length: 17 amino acids. In germline, CDR1 is SGHKS, CDR2 YYEKEE (reference sequence). Deletions cut 7 bases from V and 0 bases from J, with 22 bases between. This clonotype was sampled from an adult who was a healthcare worker with PCR-confirmed SARS-CoV-2 infection or an uninfected control (not recorded which). Sequenced input: whole blood. V usage is TRBV5-5 and J usage is TRBJ1-1; weak D call: TRBD1 (6 bases). DNA of the CDR3: TGTGCCAGCGTACCCACAGGGCGGCAGAACATGAACACTGAAGCTTTCTTT. Translation gives CASVPTGRQNMNTEAFF.